These 31 T cell receptor beta chains originate from one sample sequenced in a study of blood T cell repertoires in COVID-19. Sequencing used immunoSEQ multiplex PCR; TCRdb keeps in-frame clones, though not all of them. The profile shows fewer than 450,000 clones, roughly 91% of them singletons. Material for sequencing was PBMCs or T cells enriched from blood (not recorded which). Source of these receptors: a woman between 18 and 29 years old who had recovered from COVID-19.

This chain joins TRBV5-4 and TRBJ2-1; 9 bases align to TRBD2. The V and J ends lost 2 bases and 7 bases, in that order; junction bases with no gene match: 4. Germline V gene data show CDR1 as SGHNT and CDR2 as YYREEE (reference sequence). This CDR3 region has 14 residues. The DNA of the CDR3 is TGTGCCAGCAGCTTCAGCGGGGGGCCGAATGAGCAGTTCTTC. Translation: CASSFSGGPNEQFF.

This chain joins TRBV5-5 and TRBJ1-6; 7 bases align to TRBD1. Germline values: CDR1 SGHKS, CDR2 YYEKEE (reference sequence). The J segment lost 5 bases and the V segment lost 1 base, leaving 3 bases of the junction unmatched. The CDR3 covers 15 residues. The CDR3, as DNA: TGTGCCAGCAGCTTGAAAGGGGGCGATAATTCACCCCTCCACTTT. This codes for CASSLKGGDNSPLHF.

This chain uses TRBV29-1 with TRBJ2-5; 13 nucleotides align to TRBD2. Germline loops: CDR1 SQVTM, CDR2 ANQGSEA. Trimming at V came to 6 bases and at J to 1 base, leaving 2 bases not matched to a gene. The CDR3 length is 14 residues. As DNA, the CDR3 is TGCAGCGTCAGACTAGCGGGGGGCCAAGAGACCCAGTACTTC. This sequence encodes CSVRLAGGQETQYF.

The gene calls are TRBV28 and TRBJ1-4; D remains unclear. Germline-derived CDR1 and CDR2 are MDHEN and SYDVKM. There are 14 residues in the CDR3. V was cut by 5 bases and J by 7 bases, with 14 bases left in between. In nucleotides, the CDR3 is TGTGCCAGCAGTCCGGGAGGGTTCGGTGAAAAACTGTTTTTT. Its translation is CASSPGGFGEKLFF.

The chain carries TRBV7-9 and TRBJ2-7; 10 bases fit TRBD1. V gave up 5 bases and J gave up 5 bases; unmatched junction bases: 9. The CDR3 spans 15 residues. Germline lookup yields CDR1 SEHNR and CDR2 FQNEAQ (reference sequence). CDR3 loop: CASSPKGGTGDEQYF. The CDR3 DNA follows: TGTGCCAGCAGCCCTAAGGGGGGGACAGGGGACGAGCAGTACTTC.

This sequence joins TRBV5-5 and TRBJ1-2, with D possibly matching TRBD1 (5 bases). This CDR3 comprises 15 residues. Per the germline V gene, CDR1 is SGHKS and CDR2 is YYEKEE (reference sequence). V lost 0 bases and J lost 4, with 13 bases in between. This chain's CDR3 is CASSLGGTEIYGYTF. CDR3 in DNA: TGTGCCAGCAGCTTGGGGGGCACGGAGATCTATGGCTACACCTTC.

V usage is TRBV9 and J usage is TRBJ1-2, with 10 bases that match TRBD1. This CDR3 is built from 15 residues. The ends lost 0 bases at V and 5 bases at J; junction bases unmatched: 4. From germline, CDR1 is SGDLS and CDR2 YYNGEE. For the CDR3, the DNA is TGTGCCAGCAGCGTAGGGGACAGGGGTCGGTATGGCTACACCTTC. This gives the protein CASSVGDRGRYGYTF.

The gene calls are TRBV29-1 and TRBJ2-5, with a possible D match to TRBD2 (6 bases). Germline V CDR1 and CDR2: SQVTM, ANQGSEA. Trimming removed 7 bases from V and 5 bases from J, with 17 bases in between. The CDR3 consists of 13 residues. CDR3 region: CSGGFRTTETQYF. The CDR3 DNA sequence: TGCAGCGGGGGTTTCAGGACTACCGAGACCCAGTACTTC.

The gene calls are TRBV15 and TRBJ2-2; 9 bases are a match to TRBD2. The V and J ends lost 3 bases and 1 base, in that order; junction bases with no gene match: 6. CDR1 and CDR2 (germline): LNHNV, YYDKDF (reference sequence). The length of the CDR3 is 17 residues. CDR3 sequence reads: CATSSSRLAENTGELFF. The CDR3 DNA is TGTGCCACCAGCAGTAGCCGACTAGCGGAGAACACCGGGGAGCTGTTTTTT.

A single count supports this clone. This chain connects TRBV6-6 to TRBJ1-2; no firm D call. This CDR3 region has 12 residues. Between the trimmed V and J ends, which lost 0 bases and 14 bases, there was a span of 13 bases. Looked up from germline, CDR1 is MNHNY and CDR2 is SVGAGI (reference sequence). This chain's CDR3 is CASSYSFRQPTF. The DNA for the CDR3 is TGTGCCAGCAGTTACTCGTTCAGACAACCTACCTTC.

The V call is TRBV15, the J call TRBJ1-6; D ambiguous. Trimming removed 1 base at V and 6 bases at J, with 13 bases between. CDR3 size: 16 residues. Germline lookup yields CDR1 LNHNV and CDR2 YYDKDF (reference sequence). Written as DNA, the CDR3 is TGTGCCACCAGCAGAGTCAGGTTACGGCCTAATTCACCCCTCCACTTT. Translation gives CATSRVRLRPNSPLHF.

The chain carries TRBV5-8 and TRBJ2-3, with 7 bases fitting TRBD2. Germline V gene sequence: CDR1 SGHTS, CDR2 YDEGEE. The CDR3 totals 14 residues. V lost 7 bases and J lost 2; bases outside the gene matches: 7. CDR3 amino acids: CASSGRLYTDTQYF. CDR3 DNA sequence: TGTGCCAGCTCCGGGAGGCTATACACAGATACGCAGTATTTT.

The chain employs TRBV5-4 and TRBJ2-1; the D gene is possibly TRBD1 (6 bases). The CDR3 runs to 13 residues. Germline lookup yields CDR1 SGHNT and CDR2 YYREEE (reference sequence). V lost 4 bases, J lost 9 bases, and 14 bases lay in between. Here the CDR3 reads CASSQTGNVEQFF. For the CDR3, the DNA is TGTGCCAGCAGCCAAACAGGGAACGTTGAGCAGTTCTTC.

The chain recombines TRBV7-8 with TRBJ2-2; 11 bases are a match to TRBD1. V lost 5 bases, J lost 3 bases, and 17 bases stayed unmatched. Germline V gene data show CDR1 as SGHVS and CDR2 as FQNEAQ. There are 20 residues in the CDR3. The CDR3 region is CASSPWGEGDRGIYTGELFF. DNA of the CDR3: TGTGCCAGCAGCCCCTGGGGGGAAGGGGACAGGGGGATTTACACCGGGGAGCTGTTTTTT.

This chain connects TRBV27 to TRBJ2-7; TRBD2 aligns across 7 bases. The length of the CDR3 is 13 residues. Per germline, CDR1 MNHEY and CDR2 SMNVEV (reference sequence). The V segment lost 3 bases and the J segment 6 bases; nucleotides outside the gene matches: 5. CDR3 in DNA: TGTGCCAGCAGTTTGGGCAGGGAGGGCGAGCAGTACTTC. This encodes CASSLGREGEQYF.

Remarks on this clone: Mismatch with germline at one junction end may stem from a read error. V usage is TRBV3-1 (or the pseudogene TRBV3-2) and J usage is TRBJ2-3, with 9 bases aligning to TRBD2. The CDR3 is 18 amino acids. Germline V gene data show CDR1 as LGHDT and CDR2 as YNNKEL (reference sequence). CDR3 loop: CARSHGTGAGGPEDTQYF. The CDR3 DNA reads as TGTGCCCGCAGCCACGGGACTGGGGCGGGGGGGCCCGAAGATACGCAGTATTTT.

The V gene is TRBV6-5, the J gene TRBJ1-6; perhaps TRBD1 as D (5 bases). Between the trimmed V and J ends, which lost 5 bases and 10 bases, there was a span of 15 bases. The CDR3 covers 14 residues. CDR1 MNHEY and CDR2 SVGAGI come from the germline V gene. As DNA, the CDR3 is TGTGCCAGCAGTCGGGACTCTCGGGGCTCACCCCTCCACTTT. Translating it yields CASSRDSRGSPLHF.

This chain joins TRBV28 and TRBJ1-3, with a possible D match to TRBD1 (6 bases). The CDR3 has 15 residues. Trimming removed 3 bases from V and 2 bases from J, with 11 bases in between. Germline loops: CDR1 MDHEN, CDR2 SYDVKM. This CDR3 is CASSFTGMAGNTIYF. The CDR3 coding sequence is TGTGCCAGCAGTTTTACAGGGATGGCTGGAAACACCATATATTTT.

The V call is TRBV28, the J call TRBJ2-7, with 7 bases lining up with TRBD1. V dropped 2 bases and J dropped 1; count of bases not matched to a gene: 11. The CDR3 covers 17 residues. Per the germline V gene, CDR1 is MDHEN and CDR2 is SYDVKM. This chain's CDR3 is CASSLRGFRDRSYEQYF. CDR3 coding DNA: TGTGCCAGCAGTTTAAGGGGATTCCGGGACAGATCCTACGAGCAGTACTTC.

J is TRBJ1-5 and V is TRBV4-1, with D uncertain. The CDR3 length is 18 residues. CDR1 and CDR2 (germline): MGHRA, YSYEKL. V dropped 0 bases and J dropped 0 bases, with 15 bases sitting between them. The CDR3 protein is CASSQDVTRRFSNQPQHF. The CDR3 coding sequence is TGCGCCAGCAGCCAAGACGTCACTAGAAGGTTTAGCAATCAGCCCCAGCATTTT.

The J gene is TRBJ1-1, the V gene TRBV7-3, with TRBD1 identical over 8 bases. The CDR3 runs 17 residues. With 4 bases clipped from V and 0 bases from J, the junction kept 10 bases outside the gene matches. The germline CDR1 and CDR2 sequences are SGHTA and FQGTGA. As DNA, the CDR3 is TGTGCCAGCAGCTCACCGACAGGGGCGAAACTGAACACTGAAGCTTTCTTT. This codes for CASSSPTGAKLNTEAFF.

V gene TRBV19 combines with J gene TRBJ2-7; D is uncertain. Trimming took off 7 bases at V and 3 bases at J, with 7 bases between the two ends. This CDR3 contains 11 residues. The germline V gene has CDR1 LNHDA and CDR2 SQIVND (reference sequence). Here the CDR3 DNA reads TGTGCCAGTACCGACAACTACGAGCAGTACTTC. Translating it yields CASTDNYEQYF.

The gene calls are TRBV6-5 and TRBJ2-2, with D perhaps matching TRBD1 (6 bases). Germline V gene lookup returns CDR1 MNHEY and CDR2 SVGAGI. This CDR3 has 14 residues. V was pared by 7 bases and J by 0 bases, with 9 bases between. DNA for the CDR3: TGTGCCAGCATGGACAGCGCGAACACCGGGGAGCTGTTTTTT. Protein sequence: CASMDSANTGELFF.

The chain has TRBV3-1 (or the pseudogene TRBV3-2) and TRBJ1-5; 7 bases are a match to TRBD1. The junction had 7 bases not matched to a gene; V was cut back by 4 bases and J by 4 bases. The CDR3 length is 15 residues. The germline gives CDR1 LGHDT, CDR2 YNNKEL (reference sequence). For the CDR3, the DNA is TGTGCCAGCAGCCCAGGGACAGCGTCTAATCAGCCCCAGCATTTT. Translating it yields CASSPGTASNQPQHF.

This clone is a singleton in its sample. The chain joins TRBV11-3 to TRBJ2-3; possibly TRBD2 for D (6 bases). This CDR3 is 14 amino acids long. Germline V gene data show CDR1 as SGHNT and CDR2 as YENEEA. The V end was cut by 0 bases, the J end by 3 bases, with 7 bases between. In DNA, the CDR3 is TGTGCCAGCAGCTTAGATGCGGGAACAGATACGCAGTATTTT. This encodes CASSLDAGTDTQYF.

The V gene is TRBV5-8, the J gene TRBJ2-7, with unresolved D. The CDR3 extends over 11 amino acids. Germline assignment: CDR1 SGHTS and CDR2 YDEGEE. Trimming took 2 bases from V and 4 from J, leaving 4 bases between them. The CDR3 region is CASSFYYEQYF. The CDR3 DNA sequence: TGTGCCAGCAGCTTTTATTACGAGCAGTACTTC.

This sequence joins TRBV5-6 and TRBJ2-1, with 8 bases that match TRBD1. CDR3 length equals 15 residues. Germline CDR1 SGHDT, CDR2 YYEEEE. V lost 1 base, J lost 7 bases, and 7 bases stayed unmatched. The CDR3 sequence is CASSLYYRGRNEQFF. The CDR3 region has the DNA TGTGCCAGCAGCTTGTATTACAGGGGGAGGAATGAGCAGTTCTTC.

In its sample, this clone was seen once. This chain uses TRBV15 with TRBJ2-2; possible D gene TRBD2, 6 bases. Trimming stripped 8 bases from V and 4 bases from J, with 8 bases between. This CDR3 has 12 amino acids. Germline loops: CDR1 LNHNV, CDR2 YYDKDF (reference sequence). CDR3 protein: CATGGTTGELFF. The CDR3 DNA reads TGTGCCACCGGAGGGACCACCGGGGAGCTGTTTTTT.

This chain connects TRBV18 to TRBJ1-6; D unresolved. V lost 3 bases to trimming and J lost 9 bases, with 12 bases between them. Germline assignment: CDR1 KGHSH and CDR2 LQKENI. This CDR3 comprises 14 residues. This CDR3 reads CASSPEVSGSPLHF. The CDR3 region has the DNA TGTGCCAGCTCACCGGAGGTCAGTGGTTCACCCCTCCACTTT.

Points on this clone: Germline and junction disagree at one end, which may indicate a read error. This chain uses TRBV3-1 (or the pseudogene TRBV3-2) with TRBJ2-7; D is uncertain. CDR3 length equals 13 residues. The germline gives CDR1 LGHDT, CDR2 YNNKEL (reference sequence). The CDR3 sequence is CASSQIGRGEEYF. For the CDR3, the DNA is TGTGCCAGCAGCCAAATCGGTAGAGGCGAGGAGTACTTC.

The rearrangement links TRBV10-1 to TRBJ2-3; D is possibly TRBD1 (6 bases). The CDR3 length is 16 residues. Trimming pared 6 bases from V and 2 bases from J, leaving 18 bases between. Per the germline V gene, CDR1 is WNHNN and CDR2 is SYGVQD (reference sequence). The CDR3 loop reads CASRTLPTGHTDTQYF. The CDR3 DNA reads TGCGCCAGCAGAACCCTCCCGACAGGACACACAGATACGCAGTATTTT.